A selection of T cell receptor beta chains follows, all from one sample in a study of T cells in Graves' hyperthyroidism and ophthalmopathy. TCRdb processed the multiplex PCR reads anew with MiXCR; each CDR3 protein has one entry. The sample includes a few hundred thousand distinct CDR3 sequences, 25% of them seen just once. The sample comprised blood. These receptors originate from a man aged 50-59 years with Graves' hyperthyroidism. Both conserved end residues are part of each CDR3. The order of the fields is clone size, V gene, J gene, D gene, CDR3 DNA, CDR3 protein. A D gene is named only where the DNA matches it firmly. Clone size is not always given. Where it is, it says once, few, many or a class for expanded clones.

clone size: few; V gene: TRBV14; J gene: TRBJ1-2; D gene: TRBD1; CDR3 DNA: TGTGCCAGCAGCACCTGGACAGGGACCGACTATGGCTACACCTTC; CDR3 protein: CASSTWTGTDYGYTF
clone size: NA; V gene: TRBV6-5; J gene: TRBJ1-3; D gene: NA; CDR3 DNA: TGTGCCAGCAGTTCCGCCACGGCCTATGGAAACACCATATATTTT; CDR3 protein: CASSSATAYGNTIYF
clone size: many; V gene: TRBV11-2; J gene: TRBJ2-1; D gene: NA; CDR3 DNA: TGTGCCAGCAGTATGGCACTCTCCTACAATGAGCAGTTCTTC; CDR3 protein: CASSMALSYNEQFF
clone size: NA; V gene: TRBV4-1; J gene: TRBJ2-7; D gene: NA; CDR3 DNA: TGCGCCAGCAGCCCCGGTGAGGGTAAGCACGAGCAGTACTTC; CDR3 protein: CASSPGEGKHEQYF
clone size: NA; V gene: TRBV20-1; J gene: TRBJ2-7; D gene: TRBD1; CDR3 DNA: TGCAGTGCTGGTTTGGACAGGGGGCGATCCTACGAGCAGTACTTC; CDR3 protein: CSAGLDRGRSYEQYF
clone size: NA; V gene: TRBV5-1; J gene: TRBJ1-4; D gene: NA; CDR3 DNA: TGCGCCAGCAGCCCGGGAGGGAACAATGAAAAACTGTTTTTT; CDR3 protein: CASSPGGNNEKLFF
clone size: NA; V gene: TRBV5-1; J gene: TRBJ1-5; D gene: NA; CDR3 DNA: TGCGCCAGCAGCTTGGGTCATGGGGAACGGCCCCAGCATTTT; CDR3 protein: CASSLGHGERPQHF
clone size: NA; V gene: TRBV11-3; J gene: TRBJ2-1; D gene: TRBD1; CDR3 DNA: TGTGCCAGCAGCCCCAGGGGGGGACAGGGCAACAATGAGCAGTTCTTC; CDR3 protein: CASSPRGGQGNNEQFF
clone size: NA; V gene: TRBV6-5; J gene: TRBJ2-3; D gene: NA; CDR3 DNA: TGTGCCAGCAGTTACTATAGCGGACTCACAGATACGCAGTATTTT; CDR3 protein: CASSYYSGLTDTQYF
clone size: few; V gene: TRBV20-1; J gene: TRBJ2-7; D gene: TRBD2; CDR3 DNA: TGCAGTGCTAGAGTTCCGGGACTAGCGGGAGGGACAGGCTACGAGCAGTACTTC; CDR3 protein: CSARVPGLAGGTGYEQYF
clone size: few; V gene: TRBV12-3/TRBV12-4; J gene: TRBJ1-2; D gene: NA; CDR3 DNA: TGTGCCAGCAGTCTCGGACAGCGGGGGGCATATGGCTACACCTTC; CDR3 protein: CASSLGQRGAYGYTF
clone size: NA; V gene: TRBV6-1; J gene: TRBJ2-2; D gene: TRBD2; CDR3 DNA: TGTGCCAGCAGTGAACGACTAGCGGGAGGGCCCGGGGAGCTGTTTTTT; CDR3 protein: CASSERLAGGPGELFF
clone size: NA; V gene: TRBV6-2/TRBV6-3; J gene: TRBJ2-1; D gene: TRBD2; CDR3 DNA: TGTGCCAGCAGTTACTCCATAGCGGGGTGGAGTAGTTACAATGAGCAGTTCTTC; CDR3 protein: CASSYSIAGWSSYNEQFF
clone size: NA; V gene: TRBV5-4; J gene: TRBJ2-5; D gene: NA; CDR3 DNA: TGTGCCAGCAGCTTACGGCTAGCGAACCAAGAGACCCAGTACTTC; CDR3 protein: CASSLRLANQETQYF
clone size: many; V gene: TRBV28; J gene: TRBJ1-1; D gene: NA; CDR3 DNA: TGTGCCAGCAGTCCCTTGGGGGGGAGGACTGAAGCTTTCTTT; CDR3 protein: CASSPLGGRTEAFF
clone size: few; V gene: TRBV6-1; J gene: TRBJ2-7; D gene: NA; CDR3 DNA: TGTGCCAGCAAGGAGGCGGGACAGCTCTACGAGCAGTACTTC; CDR3 protein: CASKEAGQLYEQYF
clone size: many; V gene: TRBV20-1; J gene: TRBJ2-1; D gene: TRBD2; CDR3 DNA: TGCAGTGCTTCGGGACTAGCAGACTACAATGAGCAGTTCTTC; CDR3 protein: CSASGLADYNEQFF
clone size: NA; V gene: TRBV10-2; J gene: TRBJ1-1; D gene: TRBD1; CDR3 DNA: TGCGCCAGCAGTGAGTCACGTCCGTATGGACAGGGGGGAGAAGCTTTCTTT; CDR3 protein: CASSESRPYGQGGEAFF
clone size: NA; V gene: TRBV3-1; J gene: TRBJ1-2; D gene: NA; CDR3 DNA: TGTGCCAGCAGCCCCACGAAGAAGGGGGTCTCCTATGGCTACACCTTC; CDR3 protein: CASSPTKKGVSYGYTF
clone size: few; V gene: TRBV12-3/TRBV12-4; J gene: TRBJ1-2; D gene: TRBD1; CDR3 DNA: TGTGCCAGCAGTTTAGGGGAGGGGGCGAACTATGGCTACACCTTC; CDR3 protein: CASSLGEGANYGYTF
clone size: many; V gene: TRBV12-3/TRBV12-4; J gene: TRBJ1-1; D gene: TRBD1; CDR3 DNA: TGTGCCAGCAGTACCGGACAGGGGGCGATGAACACTGAAGCTTTCTTT; CDR3 protein: CASSTGQGAMNTEAFF
clone size: NA; V gene: TRBV5-6; J gene: TRBJ1-6; D gene: NA; CDR3 DNA: TGTGCCAGCAGCTTGGTGTCCGCGATCAATTCACCCCTCCACTTT; CDR3 protein: CASSLVSAINSPLHF
clone size: many; V gene: TRBV11-2; J gene: TRBJ2-7; D gene: NA; CDR3 DNA: TGTGCCAGCAGCAATTTCAGGGGGGACTACGAGCAGTACTTC; CDR3 protein: CASSNFRGDYEQYF
clone size: few; V gene: TRBV6-1; J gene: TRBJ1-4; D gene: NA; CDR3 DNA: TGTGCCAGCAGGTTCACGGGGGGGGATGAAAAACTGTTTTTT; CDR3 protein: CASRFTGGDEKLFF
clone size: NA; V gene: TRBV7-2; J gene: TRBJ2-3; D gene: NA; CDR3 DNA: TGTGCCAGCAGCCACCTCCGTACGGATACGCAGTATTTT; CDR3 protein: CASSHLRTDTQYF
clone size: few; V gene: TRBV7-9; J gene: TRBJ2-5; D gene: NA; CDR3 DNA: TGTGCCAGCAGCCCTATCGGGGGCATCGAGACCCAGTACTTC; CDR3 protein: CASSPIGGIETQYF
clone size: few; V gene: TRBV12-3/TRBV12-4; J gene: TRBJ2-1; D gene: TRBD2; CDR3 DNA: TGTGCCAGCAGTTTAGCGGGGACTAGCGGGAGTAGGGTTGAGCAGTTCTTC; CDR3 protein: CASSLAGTSGSRVEQFF
clone size: NA; V gene: TRBV6-1; J gene: TRBJ2-7; D gene: NA; CDR3 DNA: TGTGCCAGCACTCGATGGGGTGTTCCTGACTACGAGCAGTACTTC; CDR3 protein: CASTRWGVPDYEQYF
clone size: many; V gene: TRBV2; J gene: TRBJ1-3; D gene: NA; CDR3 DNA: TGTGCCAGCAGTGAAGGGTTAGGTGTCTCTGGAAACACCATATATTTT; CDR3 protein: CASSEGLGVSGNTIYF
clone size: many; V gene: TRBV6-2/TRBV6-3; J gene: TRBJ2-1; D gene: TRBD2; CDR3 DNA: TGTGCCAGCAGTTTGAGCGGGAGTGGTTTCAATGAGCAGTTCTTC; CDR3 protein: CASSLSGSGFNEQFF
clone size: NA; V gene: TRBV7-2; J gene: TRBJ2-7; D gene: NA; CDR3 DNA: TGTGCCAGCAGCTCCCAACTAGCCTCTTCGTACGAGCAGTACTTC; CDR3 protein: CASSSQLASSYEQYF
clone size: few; V gene: TRBV6-2/TRBV6-3; J gene: TRBJ2-5; D gene: TRBD2; CDR3 DNA: TGTGCCAGCAGTTACTCGAGCGGGAGGGCCGGAACGAGAGAGACCCAGTACTTC; CDR3 protein: CASSYSSGRAGTRETQYF
clone size: few; V gene: TRBV6-1; J gene: TRBJ1-6; D gene: NA; CDR3 DNA: TGTGCCAGCAGCGCGCACAGGAATTCACCCCTCCACTTT; CDR3 protein: CASSAHRNSPLHF
clone size: NA; V gene: TRBV7-2; J gene: TRBJ2-3; D gene: NA; CDR3 DNA: TGTGCCAGCACCTCGGGAGCTCCCACAGATACGCAGTATTTT; CDR3 protein: CASTSGAPTDTQYF
clone size: NA; V gene: TRBV24-1; J gene: TRBJ2-2; D gene: NA; CDR3 DNA: TGTGCCATCCGTGTAGCGAACACCGGGGAGCTGTTTTTT; CDR3 protein: CAIRVANTGELFF
clone size: few; V gene: TRBV6-1; J gene: TRBJ2-2; D gene: NA; CDR3 DNA: TGTGCCAGCAGTTCCCTGTTCAATGGGGAGCTGTTTTTT; CDR3 protein: CASSSLFNGELFF
clone size: few; V gene: TRBV11-2; J gene: TRBJ2-1; D gene: TRBD2; CDR3 DNA: TGTGCCAGCAGCTTACCTCGGGGGGAGGACAATGAGCAGTTCTTC; CDR3 protein: CASSLPRGEDNEQFF
clone size: few; V gene: TRBV20-1; J gene: TRBJ2-3; D gene: TRBD2; CDR3 DNA: TGCAGTGCTCTACTAGCGGGGGCGATCACAGATACGCAGTATTTT; CDR3 protein: CSALLAGAITDTQYF
clone size: many; V gene: TRBV28; J gene: TRBJ2-7; D gene: NA; CDR3 DNA: TGTGCCAGCAGTTTATCTGCCCGGGACGGGAACGAGCAGTACTTC; CDR3 protein: CASSLSARDGNEQYF
clone size: NA; V gene: TRBV5-1; J gene: TRBJ2-3; D gene: TRBD1; CDR3 DNA: TGCGCCAGCAGCCTCGACAGGGGGAGCACAGATACGCAGTATTTT; CDR3 protein: CASSLDRGSTDTQYF
clone size: NA; V gene: TRBV11-2; J gene: TRBJ2-3; D gene: TRBD2; CDR3 DNA: TGTGCCAGCAGCCCCATGGGAGGGAGGGCCGGAGATACGCAGTATTTT; CDR3 protein: CASSPMGGRAGDTQYF
clone size: NA; V gene: TRBV20-1; J gene: TRBJ1-5; D gene: NA; CDR3 DNA: TGCAGTGCTAGAGAGGGAAGACAGCCCCAGCATTTT; CDR3 protein: CSAREGRQPQHF
clone size: NA; V gene: TRBV27; J gene: TRBJ1-2; D gene: NA; CDR3 DNA: TGTGCCAGCAGTTTAGGGGACGGCCGAACTAACCATGGCTACACCTTC; CDR3 protein: CASSLGDGRTNHGYTF
clone size: NA; V gene: TRBV19; J gene: TRBJ2-7; D gene: TRBD1; CDR3 DNA: TGTGCCAGTAGCCCGGGACAGGGAGGGTTCAACGAGCAGTACTTC; CDR3 protein: CASSPGQGGFNEQYF
clone size: NA; V gene: TRBV6-1; J gene: TRBJ1-1; D gene: TRBD1; CDR3 DNA: TGTGCCAGCAGTGAAGCGCAGGGGGCGGGGATGAACACTGAAGCTTTCTTT; CDR3 protein: CASSEAQGAGMNTEAFF
clone size: NA; V gene: TRBV19; J gene: TRBJ2-5; D gene: NA; CDR3 DNA: TGTGCCAGTAGTATAGTCCCAGGAGAGACCCAGTACTTC; CDR3 protein: CASSIVPGETQYF
clone size: many; V gene: TRBV19; J gene: TRBJ1-6; D gene: TRBD1; CDR3 DNA: TGTGCCAGTAGTATCGCAGGGGGCCGGAATTCACCCCTCCACTTT; CDR3 protein: CASSIAGGRNSPLHF
clone size: few; V gene: TRBV5-6; J gene: TRBJ1-3; D gene: NA; CDR3 DNA: TGTGCCAGCAGCACCTCAGGGCTGGGCTCTGGAAACACCATATATTTT; CDR3 protein: CASSTSGLGSGNTIYF
clone size: NA; V gene: TRBV5-1; J gene: TRBJ1-2; D gene: NA; CDR3 DNA: TGCGCCAGCAGAGGTCGGCCAGGAGACTATGGCTACACCTTC; CDR3 protein: CASRGRPGDYGYTF
clone size: many; V gene: TRBV27; J gene: TRBJ1-2; D gene: NA; CDR3 DNA: TGTGCCAGCAGTTTTTCGGGGATAGCTAACTATGGCTACACCTTC; CDR3 protein: CASSFSGIANYGYTF
clone size: many; V gene: TRBV11-2; J gene: TRBJ2-7; D gene: TRBD1; CDR3 DNA: TGTGCCAGCAGCTCGGGACAGTACTACGAGCAGTACTTC; CDR3 protein: CASSSGQYYEQYF